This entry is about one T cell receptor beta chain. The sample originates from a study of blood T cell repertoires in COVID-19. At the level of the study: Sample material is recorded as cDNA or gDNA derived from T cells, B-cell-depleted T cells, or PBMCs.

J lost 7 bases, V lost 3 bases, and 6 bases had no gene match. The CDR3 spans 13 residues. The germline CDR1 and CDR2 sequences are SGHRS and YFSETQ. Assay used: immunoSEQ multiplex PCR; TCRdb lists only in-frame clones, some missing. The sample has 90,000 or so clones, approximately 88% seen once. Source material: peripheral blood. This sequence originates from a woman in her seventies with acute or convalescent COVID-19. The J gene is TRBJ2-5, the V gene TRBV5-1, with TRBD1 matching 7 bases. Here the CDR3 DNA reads TGCGCCAGCAGCTCGCAGGGGGAAGGGACCCAGTACTTC. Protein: CASSSQGEGTQYF.